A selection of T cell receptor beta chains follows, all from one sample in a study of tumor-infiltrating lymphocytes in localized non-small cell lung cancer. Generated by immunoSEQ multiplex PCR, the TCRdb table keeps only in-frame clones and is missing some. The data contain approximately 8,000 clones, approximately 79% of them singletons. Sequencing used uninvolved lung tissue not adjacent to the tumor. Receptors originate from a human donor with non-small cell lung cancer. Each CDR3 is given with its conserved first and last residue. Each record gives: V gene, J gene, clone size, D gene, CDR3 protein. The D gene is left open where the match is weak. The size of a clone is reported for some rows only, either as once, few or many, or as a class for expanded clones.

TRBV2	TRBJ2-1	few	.	CASSRYLGHEQFF
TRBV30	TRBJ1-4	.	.	CAWSPMGPINEKLFF
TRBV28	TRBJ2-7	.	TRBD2	CASRRTSGRNYEQYF
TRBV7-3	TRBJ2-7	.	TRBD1	CASSSPDRGHYEQYF
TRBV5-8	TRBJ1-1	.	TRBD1	CASSPRGRGITEAFF
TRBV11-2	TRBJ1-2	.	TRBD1	CASSLRQGASYGYTF
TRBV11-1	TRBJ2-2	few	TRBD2	CASSPLAGGLNTGELFF
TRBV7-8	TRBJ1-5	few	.	CASSPRAGARQPQHF
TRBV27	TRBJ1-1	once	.	CASSLIGGNTEAFF
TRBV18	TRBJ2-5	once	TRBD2	CASSPTASGSQETQYF
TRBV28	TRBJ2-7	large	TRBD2	CASSLRASGRTYEQYF
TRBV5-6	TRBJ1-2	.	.	CASSEGRGGYGYTF
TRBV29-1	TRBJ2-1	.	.	CSVELGRLGSNEQFF
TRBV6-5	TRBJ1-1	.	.	CASRRLNTEAFF
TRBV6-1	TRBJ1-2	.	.	CASSERLGYTF
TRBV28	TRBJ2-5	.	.	CASSSEETQYF
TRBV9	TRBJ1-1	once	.	CASSPYSMNTEAFF
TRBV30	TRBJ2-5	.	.	CAWSEGFSGLGETQYF
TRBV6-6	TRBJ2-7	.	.	CASSYSQIYEQYF
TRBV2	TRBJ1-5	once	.	CASSGEGTGANQPQHF
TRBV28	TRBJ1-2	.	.	CASSSKGGGLWGYTF
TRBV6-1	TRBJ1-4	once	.	CASSAGGGNEKLFF
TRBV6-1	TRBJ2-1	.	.	CASKGGLGAYNEQFF
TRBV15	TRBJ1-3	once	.	CATSRDLGNTIYF
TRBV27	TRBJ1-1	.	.	CASIPMGLTNTEAFF
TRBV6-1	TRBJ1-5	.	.	CASRDRPDQPQHF
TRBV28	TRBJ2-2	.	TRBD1	CASRGWGTENTGELFF
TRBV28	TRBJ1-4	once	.	CASSLLSTNEKLFF
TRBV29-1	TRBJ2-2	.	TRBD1	CSVDLTDRATGELFF
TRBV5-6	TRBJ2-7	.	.	CASSSTGFSYEQYF
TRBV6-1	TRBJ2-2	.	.	CASTASGPSPGELFF
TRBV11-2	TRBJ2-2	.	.	CASSTRSSGQNTGELFF
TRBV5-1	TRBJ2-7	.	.	CASSSGLRMSYEQYF
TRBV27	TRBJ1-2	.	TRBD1	CASSTGGPPYGYTF
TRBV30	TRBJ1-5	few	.	CACSHSNNQPQHF
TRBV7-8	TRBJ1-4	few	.	CASSMWTVSTNEKLFF
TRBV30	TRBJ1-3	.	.	CAWNGPLRSGNTIYF